This T cell receptor beta chain was sequenced for a study of CD8+CD57+ T cells in acquired aplastic anemia. Study-wide context: Each DNA sample taken from sorted CD4+ and CD8+ cells came to around 3.4 ug on average. Healthy donors yielded around 11 million CD4+ cell reads on average. Study results and caveats: Overlapping CD8+ CDR3 repertoires of patients and controls contained roughly 27 shared sequences. Between patients and controls, CD8+ Simpson's diversity did not vary significantly.

With respect to this clonotype: Its antigen is still unknown.

The template used for profiling TCR beta VDJ and CDR3 was genomic DNA. TCRdb analysed the reads with MiXCR anew, one entry per CDR3 protein. The sample has fewer than 250,000 distinct CDR3 sequences, around 50% seen once; the top ten hold approximately 15%. This CDR3 has 13 amino acids. Germline CDR1 LNHDA, CDR2 SQIVND (reference sequence). V lost 11 bases, J lost 0 bases, and 11 bases lay in between. The sequence came from a human donor in good health, serving as a control. The chain couples TRBV19 to TRBJ1-3; no firm D call. Sample: sorted CD4+, CD8+, or CD8+CD57+ T cells (not recorded which) from PBMCs. This CDR3 is CAWILRSGNTIYF. The DNA for the CDR3 is TGTGCCTGGATACTCCGCTCTGGAAACACCATATATTTT.